This T cell receptor (beta chain) was recorded in a study of OX40 agonist ivuxolimab in advanced cancers. As for the study in general: Two patients with cutaneous melanoma and one with hepatocellular carcinoma, three in total, showed partial responses.

Clones were sequenced by immunoSEQ multiplex PCR, and TCRdb holds only the in-frame ones, with some missing. The data contain tens of thousands of clones, roughly 83% of them singletons. Germline assignment: CDR1 SGHTA and CDR2 FQGTGA. V was trimmed by 5 bases and J by 7 bases, leaving 14 bases between them. The CDR3 extends over 14 amino acids. The source is an adult with an advanced solid tumor such as melanoma, head and neck, liver or kidney cancer. Specimen: CD4+ or CD8+ T cells sorted from blood, collected in a trial of the OX40 agonist ivuxolimab. The chain uses TRBV7-3 and TRBJ2-2; perhaps TRBD1 as D (6 bases). CDR3 sequence reads: CASSPQGYIGELFF. CDR3 DNA sequence: TGTGCCAGCAGCCCACAGGGATACATCGGGGAGCTGTTTTTT.